The 17 T cell receptor beta chains listed next were all sequenced from one sample in a study of blood T cell repertoires in COVID-19. Data came from immunoSEQ multiplex PCR; TCRdb stores just in-frame clones and leaves some out. The table lists 200,000 to 250,000 clones, around 80% of them singletons. The material sequenced was peripheral blood. The source of these receptors is a woman older than 75 with COVID-19, enrolled during active disease.

The chain joins TRBV29-1 to TRBJ2-3; 15 bases fit TRBD2. CDR1 and CDR2 (germline): SQVTM, ANQGSEA. The trim removed 0 bases at V and 2 bases at J, leaving 12 bases unmatched. The CDR3 is 20 amino acids. The CDR3 protein is CSVEEGTGTSGGRYTDTQYF. The CDR3 DNA sequence: TGCAGCGTTGAAGAAGGCACGGGGACTAGCGGGGGGAGGTACACAGATACGCAGTATTTT.

V is TRBV19 and J is TRBJ2-3; 9 nucleotides align to TRBD1. CDR1 LNHDA and CDR2 SQIVND come from the germline V gene (reference sequence). V lost 5 bases to trimming and J lost 2 bases; unmatched junction nucleotides: 5. This CDR3 comprises 15 residues. DNA for the CDR3: TGTGCCAGTAGTCCACAGGGGGCCTCCACAGATACGCAGTATTTT. It is translated as CASSPQGASTDTQYF. The complete variable domain, with remaining parts taken from reference TRBV19 and TRBJ2-3, reads DGGITQSPKYLFRKEGQNVTLSCEQNLNHDAMYWYRQDPGQGLRLIYYSQIVNDFQKGDIAEGYSVSREKKESFPLTVTSAQKNPTAFYLCASSPQGASTDTQYFGPGTRLTVL.

This clone was recorded only once. The chain links TRBV9 to TRBJ2-1; 9 bases fit TRBD2. Germline trimming cut 0 bases from V and 3 bases from J; bases unmatched to any gene: 10. The CDR3 has 18 residues. Germline CDR1 SGDLS, CDR2 YYNGEE. The DNA for the CDR3 is TGTGCCAGCAGCGTAGGGGCTAGCGGGACGCGTAGCTACAATGAGCAGTTCTTC. It translates to CASSVGASGTRSYNEQFF. The variable domain in full, with the rest retrieved from reference TRBV9 and TRBJ2-1, is DSGVTQTPKHLITATGQRVTLRCSPRSGDLSVYWYQQSLDQGLQFLIQYYNGEERAKGNILERFSAQQFPDLHSELNLSSLELGDSALYFCASSVGASGTRSYNEQFFGPGTRLTVL.

This chain uses TRBV27 with TRBJ1-5; D gene ambiguous. Germline V gene sequence: CDR1 MNHEY, CDR2 SMNVEV (reference sequence). CDR3 length: 15 residues. V lost 7 bases and J lost 0, with 13 bases in between. The CDR3 region has the DNA TGTGCCAGCACCAAGGGAGCCGGTAGCAATCAGCCCCAGCATTTT. Translated: CASTKGAGSNQPQHF.

A note on this clone: In the same sample, other DNA sequences code for this CDR3. The chain carries TRBV2 and TRBJ2-7; D gene uncertain. CDR3 length: 11 amino acids. Germline V gene data show CDR1 as SNHLY and CDR2 as FYNNEI. V was trimmed by 4 bases and J by 4 bases, leaving 5 bases between them. The CDR3 nucleotides read TGTGCCAGCAGTGTCGCGTACGAGCAGTACTTC. It encodes CASSVAYEQYF.

This clone was observed a single time. The chain is built from TRBV30 and TRBJ1-4, with D maybe TRBD1 (5 bases). The CDR3 is 18 residues long. Germline CDR1 GTSNPN, CDR2 SVGIG (reference sequence). V was cut by 3 bases and J by 0 bases, with 20 bases left in between. CDR3 DNA sequence: TGTGCCTGGAGCGGGGGTCAAATCGGATTTGCAACTAATGAAAAACTGTTTTTT. Translation gives CAWSGGQIGFATNEKLFF.

The chain uses TRBV28 and TRBJ1-2; D is unresolved. Trimming removed 4 bases from V and 3 bases from J, with 9 bases in between. This CDR3 comprises 13 residues. Germline V CDR1 and CDR2: MDHEN, SYDVKM. The CDR3: CASSSPGDYGYTF. The CDR3 coding sequence is TGTGCCAGCAGTTCTCCCGGTGACTATGGCTACACCTTC.

The genes are TRBV5-1 and TRBJ1-1, with D possibly TRBD1 on 5 matching bases. There are 13 residues in the CDR3. Germline V gene sequence: CDR1 SGHRS, CDR2 YFSETQ. V was clipped by 4 bases and J by 3 bases, with 10 bases between them. Written as DNA, the CDR3 is TGCGCCAGCAGCCCGCCAGGGTACACTGAAGCTTTCTTT. It specifies CASSPPGYTEAFF.

In this sample, this clone turned up once. The rearrangement joins TRBV6-5 to TRBJ2-1; 10 nucleotides line up with TRBD2. There are 15 residues in the CDR3. V was clipped by 5 bases and J by 5 bases; unmatched bases: 6. The V gene's germline CDR1 is MNHEY and CDR2 SVGAGI. This CDR3 reads CASSQSGRGDNEQFF. Written as DNA, the CDR3 is TGTGCCAGCAGTCAGAGCGGGAGGGGAGACAATGAGCAGTTCTTC.

Regarding this clone: The same CDR3 arises from other DNA sequences in this sample as well. V and J are TRBV18 and TRBJ2-3; maybe TRBD1 (6 bases). Trimming stripped 2 bases from V and 6 bases from J, with 9 bases between. The germline gives CDR1 KGHSH, CDR2 LQKENI. The CDR3 length is 13 residues. The CDR3 region is CASSPGGADTQYF. The CDR3, as DNA: TGTGCCAGCTCACCAGGGGGCGCCGATACGCAGTATTTT.

This sequence joins TRBV2 and TRBJ1-2; tentatively, D is TRBD1 (5 bases). The CDR3 loop spans 15 amino acids. V lost 8 bases and J 7 bases, leaving 23 bases between the germline ends. CDR1 is SNHLY and CDR2 is FYNNEI in the germline V gene. CDR3 amino acids: CASAAGGGIGGGYTF. The CDR3 DNA is TGTGCCAGCGCCGCAGGCGGGGGGATAGGTGGTGGCTACACCTTC.

The chain uses TRBV10-3 and TRBJ1-2; 9 positions agree with TRBD1. Germline CDR1 ENHRY, CDR2 SYGVKD. CDR3 length equals 14 residues. The CDR3 here is CAYGDRGQGNGYTF. The CDR3 DNA sequence: TGTGCATACGGGGACCGGGGACAGGGTAATGGCTACACCTTC.

The CDR3 loop reads CASSQAARLNYGYTF. The CDR3 nucleotides are TGTGCCAGCAGCCAAGCCGCCAGGCTAAACTATGGCTACACCTTC. This chain joins TRBV3-1 (or the pseudogene TRBV3-2) and TRBJ1-2, with D hard to call. This CDR3 has 15 amino acids. The V gene's germline CDR1 is LGHDT and CDR2 YNNKEL (reference sequence). The ends were cut back, 1 base at V and 2 bases at J, with 11 bases in the middle.

CDR3 protein: CASSLDSRANEQFF. As DNA, the CDR3 is TGCGCCAGCAGCTTGGATAGTAGAGCAAATGAGCAGTTCTTC. V gene TRBV5-1 combines with J gene TRBJ2-1; D remains unclear. Germline CDR1 reads SGHRS; CDR2 reads YFSETQ. CDR3 length: 14 amino acids. Deletions cut 0 bases from V and 7 bases from J, with 11 bases between.

This chain uses TRBV7-8 with TRBJ2-1; D gene uncertain. The CDR3 consists of 12 residues. V gave up 5 bases and J gave up 9 bases, with 11 bases separating them. The germline CDR1 and CDR2 sequences are SGHVS and FQNEAQ. The chain's CDR3 is CASSLEASEQFF. Written as DNA, the CDR3 is TGTGCCAGCAGCCTCGAGGCTAGTGAGCAGTTCTTC.

The rearrangement links TRBV5-1 to TRBJ2-1; the match to TRBD2 covers 10 bases. J gave up 7 bases and V 3 bases, and 7 bases lay outside the gene matches. From germline, CDR1 is SGHRS and CDR2 YFSETQ. The CDR3 loop spans 15 amino acids. The CDR3 nucleotides are TGCGCCAGCAGCTCCAGTTCTAGCGGGAGAAATGAGCAGTTCTTC. This encodes CASSSSSSGRNEQFF.

The rearrangement links TRBV3-1 (or the pseudogene TRBV3-2) to TRBJ1-5; D remains ambiguous. Looked up from germline, CDR1 is LGHDT and CDR2 is YNNKEL (reference sequence). The CDR3 is made up of 14 amino acids. V was cut by 4 bases and J by 2 bases, with 9 bases left in between. The CDR3 protein is CASSLGLGNQPQHF. The CDR3 DNA sequence: TGTGCCAGCAGCCTCGGACTGGGCAATCAGCCCCAGCATTTT.